Listed below are T cell receptor beta chains from one sample, sequenced in a study of blood T cell repertoires in COVID-19. Profiling relied on immunoSEQ multiplex PCR, and the TCRdb table lists in-frame clones only, not all of them. The sample lists around 16,000 clones; roughly 85% were seen once. Sequencing was done on a sample of peripheral blood. The receptors come from a man between 65 and 85 years old in a cohort sampled during active COVID-19. Each CDR3 is given with its conserved first and last residue. A D gene is named only where the DNA matches it firmly. Expanded clones get a size class; other rows say once, few or many, or leave the size out.

j_call	d_call	clone_size	v_call	cdr3_aa	cdr3_nt
TRBJ1-1	-	-	TRBV5-1	CASSLANTGFEAFF	TGCGCCAGCAGCTTGGCAAACACAGGGTTTGAAGCTTTCTTT
TRBJ2-7	TRBD1	few	TRBV11-1	CASSPRTGGLIEQYF	TGTGCCAGCAGCCCGAGGACAGGGGGTCTGATCGAGCAGTACTTC
TRBJ2-5	TRBD2	-	TRBV6-5	CASSYSAGGGETQYF	TGTGCCAGCAGTTACTCGGCGGGGGGTGGGGAGACCCAGTACTTC
TRBJ2-5	TRBD2	-	TRBV3-1/TRBV3-2	CASRVRLAGVETQYF	TGTGCCAGCAGGGTACGACTAGCGGGAGTTGAGACCCAGTACTTC
TRBJ2-5	-	-	TRBV7-9	CASSLSSGQETQYF	TGTGCCAGCAGCTTAAGTAGCGGCCAAGAGACCCAGTACTTC
TRBJ2-3	-	-	TRBV6-2/TRBV6-3	CASSPPRDLDTQYF	TGTGCCAGCAGTCCCCCTCGGGACTTGGATACGCAGTATTTT
TRBJ1-1	-	-	TRBV3-1/TRBV3-2	CASSHQGNTEAFF	TGTGCCAGCAGCCATCAGGGGAACACTGAAGCTTTCTTT
TRBJ2-5	-	-	TRBV12-3/TRBV12-4	CASSFEPLETQYF	TGTGCCAGCAGTTTTGAGCCGCTGGAGACCCAGTACTTC
TRBJ2-2	-	few	TRBV5-1	CASSLRQQNTGELFF	TGCGCCAGCAGCTTGAGACAGCAAAACACCGGGGAGCTGTTTTTT
TRBJ2-3	TRBD1	-	TRBV25-1	CASGRQGRSDTQYF	TGTGCCAGCGGAAGACAGGGGAGGTCAGATACGCAGTATTTT
TRBJ2-3	TRBD2	-	TRBV5-6	CASSPWTSTSTDTQYF	TGTGCCAGCAGCCCATGGACTAGCACTAGCACAGATACGCAGTATTTT
TRBJ2-5	TRBD2	-	TRBV30	CAWGLAGVGETQYF	TGTGCCTGGGGACTAGCGGGAGTAGGAGAGACCCAGTACTTC
TRBJ2-3	-	-	TRBV4-3	CASSQGPGGFATDTQYF	TGCGCCAGCAGCCAAGGGCCGGGGGGCTTCGCCACAGATACGCAGTATTTT
TRBJ1-2	-	-	TRBV28	CASRSPMGGAGNYGYTF	TGTGCCAGCAGATCTCCCATGGGGGGGGCGGGAAACTATGGCTACACCTTC
TRBJ2-7	TRBD2	-	TRBV28	CASSPGTRYEQYF	TGTGCCAGCAGTCCCGGGACTAGATACGAGCAGTACTTC
TRBJ2-5	-	-	TRBV27	CASSSHGVQETQYF	TGTGCCAGCAGTTCACACGGGGTCCAAGAGACCCAGTACTTC
TRBJ2-5	TRBD2	-	TRBV3-1/TRBV3-2	CASSQGTSGMGRETQYF	TGTGCCAGCAGCCAAGGGACTAGCGGGATGGGCCGCGAGACCCAGTACTTC
TRBJ2-1	TRBD2	-	TRBV9	CASSVEGLAGPYNEQFF	TGTGCCAGCAGCGTAGAGGGACTAGCGGGCCCCTACAATGAGCAGTTCTTC
TRBJ2-5	TRBD2	-	TRBV5-1	CASSSGLAGVAETQYF	TGCGCCAGCAGCTCCGGACTAGCGGGAGTTGCAGAGACCCAGTACTTC
TRBJ2-3	TRBD2	-	TRBV11-3	CASSKGPRASGYTDTQYF	TGTGCCAGCAGCAAGGGGCCAAGGGCTAGCGGGTACACAGATACGCAGTATTTT
TRBJ2-3	TRBD2	-	TRBV10-2	CASNPRGLAGGTDTQYF	TGCGCCAGCAACCCAAGAGGACTAGCGGGAGGTACAGATACGCAGTATTTT
TRBJ2-7	-	-	TRBV5-1	CASSRLEAYEQYF	TGCGCCAGCAGCCGACTAGAAGCCTACGAGCAGTACTTC
TRBJ2-5	-	medium-sized	TRBV19	CASSRDFQETQYF	TGTGCCAGTAGCCGGGACTTCCAAGAGACCCAGTACTTC
TRBJ2-4	TRBD1	-	TRBV3-1/TRBV3-2	CASSLWTGVKNIQYF	TGTGCCAGCAGCCTTTGGACAGGGGTCAAAAACATTCAGTACTTC
TRBJ2-2	TRBD2	-	TRBV5-1	CASSFDSGRGELFF	TGCGCCAGCAGCTTCGATAGCGGGAGGGGGGAGCTGTTTTTT
TRBJ2-7	TRBD2	-	TRBV5-1	CASSFVSGTTYEQYF	TGCGCCAGCAGCTTTGTTAGCGGGACCACCTACGAGCAGTACTTC
TRBJ1-1	-	-	TRBV9	CASSSTPGGPGVITEAFF	TGTGCCAGCAGCTCCACCCCCGGGGGGCCCGGGGTGATCACTGAAGCTTTCTTT
TRBJ2-1	TRBD2	-	TRBV5-4	CASSLGTSGIYNEQFF	TGTGCCAGCAGCTTGGGGACTAGCGGGATTTACAATGAGCAGTTCTTC
TRBJ2-2	-	once	TRBV9	CASSVNTGANTGELFF	TGTGCCAGCAGCGTTAATACCGGAGCGAACACCGGGGAGCTGTTTTTT
TRBJ2-7	-	-	TRBV6-1	CASSDGPPDEQYF	TGTGCCAGCAGTGATGGGCCGCCCGACGAGCAGTACTTC
TRBJ2-1	-	-	TRBV19	CASSTQGNEQFF	TGTGCCAGTAGTACGCAGGGCAATGAGCAGTTCTTC
TRBJ1-2	TRBD1	-	TRBV2	CASSPGTGASGYTF	TGTGCCAGCAGTCCCGGGACAGGGGCATCTGGCTACACCTTC
TRBJ2-5	-	-	TRBV15	CATSRDRAGAETQYF	TGTGCCACCAGCAGAGATCGGGCAGGGGCAGAGACCCAGTACTTC
TRBJ1-4	-	-	TRBV27	CASSSVATNEKLFF	TGTGCCAGCAGTTCCGTTGCAACTAATGAAAAACTGTTTTTT
TRBJ2-1	-	medium-sized	TRBV19	CASKEITYNEQFF	TGTGCCAGTAAGGAGATTACCTACAATGAGCAGTTCTTC
TRBJ2-1	TRBD2	-	TRBV10-3	CAISEGAGAESEQFF	TGTGCCATCAGTGAAGGGGCGGGAGCCGAGAGTGAGCAGTTCTTC
TRBJ2-6	TRBD1	-	TRBV4-3	CASSQDGTAAGANVLTF	TGCGCCAGCAGCCAAGATGGGACAGCTGCTGGGGCCAACGTCCTGACTTTC
TRBJ2-3	-	-	TRBV27	CASSARDFPGDTQYF	TGTGCCAGCAGTGCCCGGGACTTCCCAGGGGATACGCAGTATTTT
TRBJ1-1	-	-	TRBV7-9	CASSHRDTDTEAFF	TGTGCCAGCAGCCACCGGGACACAGACACTGAAGCTTTCTTT
TRBJ2-1	TRBD2	-	TRBV6-2/TRBV6-3	CASSTPTSGNEQFF	TGTGCCAGCAGTACCCCGACTAGCGGTAATGAGCAGTTCTTC
TRBJ2-7	TRBD1	-	TRBV6-6	CASSYRTGKSYEQYF	TGTGCCAGCAGTTACCGGACAGGGAAATCCTACGAGCAGTACTTC
TRBJ1-2	-	once	TRBV5-8	CASSLVSGRYDNYGYTF	TGTGCCAGCAGCTTGGTCTCAGGGCGCTATGATAACTATGGCTACACCTTC
TRBJ2-1	-	once	TRBV7-6	CASLGLYNEQFF	TGTGCCAGTCTGGGACTTTACAATGAGCAGTTCTTC
TRBJ2-6	-	-	TRBV28	CASSPGVTGANVLTF	TGTGCCAGCAGTCCAGGGGTAACCGGGGCCAACGTCCTGACTTTC
TRBJ2-3	TRBD2	-	TRBV5-1	CASSLGLAGGRSTDTQYF	TGCGCCAGCAGCTTGGGACTAGCGGGAGGCCGTAGCACAGATACGCAGTATTTT
TRBJ2-5	TRBD2	-	TRBV14	CASSQGLAGVETQYF	TGTGCCAGCAGCCAAGGACTAGCGGGAGTAGAGACCCAGTACTTC
TRBJ2-7	TRBD1	few	TRBV29-1	CSVVGQGLHEQYF	TGCAGCGTTGTGGGACAGGGGCTCCACGAGCAGTACTTC
TRBJ2-3	TRBD2	-	TRBV5-1	CASSLARDYTDTQYF	TGCGCCAGCAGCTTGGCCAGGGACTACACAGATACGCAGTATTTT
TRBJ1-2	TRBD1	-	TRBV2	CARTTGPYGYTF	TGTGCCAGGACGACAGGGCCCTATGGCTACACCTTC
TRBJ1-2	-	-	TRBV14	CASSQEGPYGYTF	TGTGCCAGCAGCCAAGAGGGGCCCTATGGCTACACCTTC
TRBJ2-1	TRBD2	once	TRBV3-1/TRBV3-2	CASSHQTSGRPGLNEQFF	TGTGCCAGCAGCCACCAGACTAGCGGGAGGCCCGGCCTCAATGAGCAGTTCTTC
TRBJ1-1	-	few	TRBV11-3	CASSPGAVPMNTEAFF	TGTGCCAGCAGCCCTGGGGCAGTGCCCATGAACACTGAAGCTTTCTTT
TRBJ2-5	-	-	TRBV3-1/TRBV3-2	CASSQTGETQYF	TGTGCCAGCAGCCAAACCGGGGAGACCCAGTACTTC
TRBJ2-7	-	-	TRBV7-2	CASSLGGPSGYEQYF	TGTGCCAGCAGCCTAGGGGGCCCTAGCGGCTACGAGCAGTACTTC
TRBJ1-1	-	-	TRBV29-1	CSVVHSTTEAFF	TGCAGCGTTGTTCACAGTACCACTGAAGCTTTCTTT
TRBJ2-7	-	once	TRBV6-6	CASSYSSREGRIEQYF	TGTGCCAGCAGTTACTCGAGCAGGGAAGGCCGTATCGAGCAGTACTTC
TRBJ2-2	-	-	TRBV4-3	CASSQEGGATGELFF	TGCGCCAGCAGCCAAGAGGGGGGGGCCACCGGGGAGCTGTTTTTT
TRBJ2-1	-	-	TRBV28	CASSIDSGPGSGEQFF	TGTGCCAGCAGTATTGATAGCGGCCCTGGGAGTGGTGAGCAGTTCTTC
TRBJ2-1	TRBD2	-	TRBV2	CASSESVAGGLYNEQFF	TGTGCCAGCAGTGAATCAGTAGCGGGAGGTCTCTACAATGAGCAGTTCTTC